This T cell receptor (beta chain) was identified in a study of T cells in Graves' hyperthyroidism and ophthalmopathy. Whole-study results and caveats: The model's output predicted ophthalmopathy at a median of roughly 6.9 months prior to onset. Blood also carried most thyroid clonotypes expanded above 0.001.

As concerns this clonotype: Antigen: not known.

TCR beta CDR3 region amplification was performed from RNA transcripts. The HTBI set primed first-round TCR CDR3 RT-PCR. One entry per CDR3 protein, called by TCRdb with MiXCR from the multiplex PCR reads. Counted here are hundreds of thousands of distinct CDR3 sequences, 46% occurring once; the ten biggest clones make up approximately 8.2%. Trimming shortened V by 6 bases and J by 4 bases, and 15 bases separated the two germline ends. Germline V gene sequence: CDR1 MNHNS, CDR2 SASEGT. This CDR3 region has 14 residues. The rearrangement links TRBV6-1 to TRBJ1-1, with D perhaps TRBD1 (5 bases). The sequenced sample consisted of peripheral blood or thyroid tissue (not recorded which). This TCR derives from a woman in her late teens or twenties with Graves' hyperthyroidism. The CDR3 coding sequence is TGTGCCAGCAGACTACAGCCCGGGGGCACTGAAGCTTTCTTT. Its translation is CASRLQPGGTEAFF.